This T cell receptor beta chain came from a study of T cells in Graves' hyperthyroidism and ophthalmopathy. Amplification yielded TCR beta CDR3 regions, with RNA transcripts as the source. The HTBI primer set was used in a first-round RT-PCR of the TCR CDR3. TCRdb itself ran the multiplex PCR reads through MiXCR, one entry per CDR3 protein. This sample has approximately 630,000 distinct CDR3 sequences, with under 20% found just once. Source material for PBMCs was over 8 ml fresh peripheral blood. This clonotype has ten or more counts. Germline-derived CDR1 and CDR2 are LGHDT and YNNKEL (reference sequence). The CDR3 is 14 amino acids. Trimming took off 3 bases at V and 0 bases at J, with 8 bases between the two ends.

The chain employs TRBV3-1 and TRBJ1-2; D is unclear. This sequence originates from a woman in her thirties with Graves' hyperthyroidism. The source material was blood. CDR3 in amino acids: CASSHLRANYGYTF. The CDR3 DNA follows: TGTGCCAGCAGCCATTTAAGAGCTAACTATGGCTACACCTTC.